Each of the 12 T cell receptor beta chains below was sequenced from the same sample in a study of shared clonotypes between healthy human individuals. Using immunoSEQ multiplex PCR, the repertoire was profiled, and TCRdb retains in-frame clones only, with some absent. The sample lists some 2,100,000 clones; about 92% were seen once. CD45RO-negative CD8 cells positively selected for CCR7 made up the naive population, which excluded terminally differentiated effector memory CD45RA+ cells. Sequencing used naive CD8+ T cells from PBMCs. These receptors were taken from a man aged 18 to 30 in good health. Some clones in this sample may be carry-over from other donors' samples.

V usage is TRBV19 and J usage is TRBJ1-1, with D unclear. CDR1 is LNHDA, CDR2 SQIVND, per germline (reference sequence). This CDR3 has 11 amino acids. V lost 10 bases and J lost 7, with 13 bases in between. CDR3 DNA: TGTGCCACTTACGAGAGTTTTGAAGCTTTCTTT. Its protein product is CATYESFEAFF.

The J gene is TRBJ2-5, the V gene TRBV27; 7 nucleotides match TRBD2. Germline CDR1 and CDR2: MNHEY and SMNVEV (reference sequence). This CDR3 has 15 amino acids. V dropped 5 bases and J dropped 4; count of bases not matched to a gene: 10. CDR3 in amino acids: CASSPLAGEPETQYF. CDR3 in DNA: TGTGCCAGCAGTCCGCTTGCGGGAGAGCCAGAGACCCAGTACTTC.

CDR3 loop: CAISESRKTAGNTIYF. DNA of the CDR3: TGTGCCATCAGTGAGTCTAGGAAGACAGCTGGAAACACCATATATTTT. V gene TRBV10-3 combines with J gene TRBJ1-3; weak D call: TRBD1 (5 bases). The V end lost 0 bases, the J end lost 2 bases, and 11 bases lay between the germline ends. The CDR3 contains 16 residues. Germline V gene data show CDR1 as ENHRY and CDR2 as SYGVKD.

V usage is TRBV2 and J usage is TRBJ2-7, with 7 bases that match TRBD1. This CDR3 is built from 13 residues. Germline V gives CDR1 SNHLY, CDR2 FYNNEI. Trimming at V came to 8 bases and at J to 2 bases, leaving 6 bases not matched to a gene. The CDR3 DNA is TGTGCCAGCGGGTGGACAGGCGCCTACGAGCAGTACTTC. Translating it yields CASGWTGAYEQYF.

This chain links TRBV5-1 with TRBJ2-7, with 7 bases fitting TRBD1. The germline CDR1 and CDR2 sequences are SGHRS and YFSETQ. The V segment lost 5 bases and the J segment 7 bases; nucleotides outside the gene matches: 3. The CDR3 length is 11 residues. In DNA, the CDR3 is TGCGCCAGCAGAGGGGGCGGTGAGCAGTACTTC. It codes for CASRGGGEQYF. Combining the CDR3 with reference TRBV5-1 and TRBJ2-7 gives the whole variable domain KAGVTQTPRYLIKTRGQQVTLSCSPISGHRSVSWYQQTPGQGLQFLFEYFSETQRNKGNFPGRFSGRQFSNSRSEMNVSTLELGDSALYLCASRGGGEQYFGPGTRLTVT.

The rearrangement joins TRBV7-2 to TRBJ2-5, with TRBD1 matching over 7 bases. The germline V gene encodes CDR1 SGHTA and CDR2 FQGNSA. The CDR3 covers 15 residues. Germline trimming cut 6 bases from V and 5 bases from J; bases unmatched to any gene: 12. Here the CDR3 DNA reads TGTGCCAGCAGGATGAGGACAGGACTTCTGGAGACCCAGTACTTC. Its protein is CASRMRTGLLETQYF.

The V call is TRBV11-2, the J call TRBJ2-7; perhaps TRBD2 as D (5 bases). V gave up 5 bases and J gave up 0 bases, with 11 bases separating them. This CDR3 spans 14 amino acids. Germline V lookup: CDR1 SGHAT, CDR2 FQNNGV. The CDR3 sequence is CASSRVGSSYEQYF. The CDR3 DNA follows: TGTGCCAGCAGCCGGGTAGGGAGCTCCTACGAGCAGTACTTC.

This clone was recorded a few times. The J gene is TRBJ1-2, the V gene TRBV10-3, with D hard to call. The CDR3 is made up of 13 amino acids. Per the germline V gene, CDR1 is ENHRY and CDR2 is SYGVKD. V was clipped by 3 bases and J by 4 bases, with 9 bases between them. In nucleotides, the CDR3 is TGTGCCATCAGTGAAGGGCCAAGCTATGGCTACACCTTC. Protein: CAISEGPSYGYTF.

This clone was observed once. V gene TRBV2 combines with J gene TRBJ2-7; no clear D gene. Looked up from germline, CDR1 is SNHLY and CDR2 is FYNNEI. Trimming took 3 bases from V and 2 from J, leaving 14 bases between them. This CDR3 has 15 residues. CDR3 protein: CASSDTVRITYEQYF. CDR3 nucleotides: TGTGCCAGCAGTGACACCGTTCGGATTACCTACGAGCAGTACTTC.

The CDR3 here is CGVASGHNEQFF. CDR3 DNA sequence: TGTGGGGTGGCTAGCGGCCACAATGAGCAGTTCTTC. V is TRBV6-1 and J is TRBJ2-1; 7 nucleotides match TRBD2. Germline CDR1 and CDR2: MNHNS and SASEGT. The CDR3 has 12 residues.

The genes are TRBV6-5 and TRBJ2-5; TRBD2 matches at 14 bases. CDR1 and CDR2 (germline): MNHEY, SVGAGI. V lost 6 bases, J lost 4 bases, and 4 bases stayed unmatched. This CDR3 contains 15 residues. CDR3 region: CASRFGTSGRETQYF. CDR3 nucleotides: TGTGCCAGCAGATTCGGGACTAGCGGGAGAGAGACCCAGTACTTC.

The V gene is TRBV30, the J gene TRBJ2-1; D not certain. V was trimmed by 0 bases and J by 8 bases, leaving 5 bases between them. CDR1 GTSNPN and CDR2 SVGIG come from the germline V gene (reference sequence). The CDR3 consists of 11 residues. The CDR3, as DNA: TGTGCCTGGAGTGTAGAGGATGAGCAGTTCTTC. Its translation is CAWSVEDEQFF. The variable domain in full, completed from reference TRBV30 and TRBJ2-1, reads SQTIHQWPATLVQPVGSPLSLECTVEGTSNPNLYWYRQAAGRGLQLLFYSVGIGQISSEVPQNLSASRPQDRQFILSSKKLLLSDSGFYLCAWSVEDEQFFGPGTRLTVL.